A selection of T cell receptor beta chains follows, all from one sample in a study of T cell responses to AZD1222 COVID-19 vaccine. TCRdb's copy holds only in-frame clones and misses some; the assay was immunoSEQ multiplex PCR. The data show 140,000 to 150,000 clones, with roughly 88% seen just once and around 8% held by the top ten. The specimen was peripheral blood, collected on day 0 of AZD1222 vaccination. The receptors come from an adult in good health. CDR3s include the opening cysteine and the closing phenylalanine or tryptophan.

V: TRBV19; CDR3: CASSMGTGTEAFF
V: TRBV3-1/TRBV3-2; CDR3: CASSQTGSTNTEAFF
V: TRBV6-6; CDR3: CASSQAEKLFF
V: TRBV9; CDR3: CASSTRDGKNEQFF
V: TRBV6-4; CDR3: CASRRDRTSYEQYF
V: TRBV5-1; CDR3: CASSLESGTGPQHF
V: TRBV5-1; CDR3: CASSFGRVYEQFF
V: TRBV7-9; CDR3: CASSMRLGGSYNEQFF
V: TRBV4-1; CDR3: CASSQEWTVAGNTIYF
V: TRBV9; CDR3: CASSGQFMNTEAFF
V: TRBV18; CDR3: CASSPPSVDTTGEYGYTF
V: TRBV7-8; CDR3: CASSTMTSVATGELFF
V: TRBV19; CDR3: CASRRTSGGNQETQYF
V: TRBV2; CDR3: CASRDRGLGRFGYTF
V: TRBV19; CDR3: CASSPDKKAYSPLHF
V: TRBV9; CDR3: CASSVAGGGSPLHF
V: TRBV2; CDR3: CASTILGNTIYF
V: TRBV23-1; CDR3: CASSSDRGGSGELFF
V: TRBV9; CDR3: CASSPPGAGDTQYF
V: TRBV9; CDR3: CASSPPASIQYF
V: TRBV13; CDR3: CASSPRSGSEHF
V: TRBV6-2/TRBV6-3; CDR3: CASSYRTRRNYGYTF
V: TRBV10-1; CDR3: CASSESPLPAGPAYEQYF
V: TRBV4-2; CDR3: CASSQGLAGAARLSNEQFF
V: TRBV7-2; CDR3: CASSLAPSPEQFF
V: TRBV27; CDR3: CASSPLGGGTSYNEQFF
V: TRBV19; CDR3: CASMAGGSRGNTIYF